This TCR beta chain is from a study of T cells after yellow fever vaccination. Trimming took 6 bases from V and 11 from J, leaving 16 bases between them. The CDR3 is 12 amino acids. Germline V gene data show CDR1 as MNHNS and CDR2 as SASEGT. The TCR cDNA carried a universal primer site and UMIs from 5'RACE template switching. TCRdb called the 5' RACE reads again in MiXCR, with one record for every CDR3 protein. The sample records about 300,000 distinct CDR3 sequences, around 9.3% being singletons. The sequencing used CD4+ T cells sorted from PBMCs, collected 5 days after the yellow fever booster vaccination. The chain has TRBV6-1 and TRBJ1-1; a possible D gene is TRBD1 (6 bases). The sequence was collected from a man between 18 and 29 years old who received the YFV17D yellow fever vaccine. Here the CDR3 reads CASRRTAQDAFF. In DNA form, the CDR3 reads TGTGCCAGCAGACGGACAGCTCAGGACGCTTTCTTT.